This TCR beta chain was identified in a study of lymphopenia after photon versus proton radiotherapy. Germline-derived CDR1 and CDR2 are ENHRY and SYGVKD. Trimming removed 6 bases from V and 1 base from J; junction bases left unmatched: 6. This CDR3 contains 17 residues. The table came from immunoSEQ multiplex PCR; TCRdb's copy has only in-frame clones and leaves some out. The sample has 60,000 or so clones, about 90% seen once. The starting material was peripheral blood, obtained from a patient treated with proton-based radiotherapy. This rearrangement joins TRBV10-3 to TRBJ2-2; TRBD2 aligns across 12 bases. This receptor was obtained from a man older than 75 with esophageal cancer. The CDR3 nucleotides are TGTGCCATCAGCCGACTAGCGGGAGTGATGAACACCGGGGAGCTGTTTTTT. This sequence encodes CAISRLAGVMNTGELFF.